This TCR beta chain comes out of a study of radiation and T cells in renal cell carcinoma. This clone was seen more than once but under ten times. Time point in this sample: baseline pretreatment blood. Treatment defined: 15 Gy SBRT to primary tumor, nephrectomy 4 weeks later. After SBRT, blood was collected at 2 and 4 weeks, plus baseline. The repertoire was sequenced with immunoSEQ multiplex PCR; TCRdb's copy has only in-frame clones and lacks some. The table includes more than 140,000 clones, roughly 83% detected once. Germline lookup yields CDR1 SNHLY and CDR2 FYNNEI. Trimming stripped 4 bases from V and 4 bases from J, with 10 bases between. The CDR3 is 14 amino acids.

The material was blood, obtained from a patient whose treatment included radiotherapy and nephrectomy. The chain links TRBV2 to TRBJ2-2; D gene unclear. This clonotype was obtained from a woman in her 50s with renal cell carcinoma. CDR3: CASSAVGSTGELFF. The CDR3 nucleotides read TGTGCCAGCAGTGCCGTGGGCAGCACCGGGGAGCTGTTTTTT.